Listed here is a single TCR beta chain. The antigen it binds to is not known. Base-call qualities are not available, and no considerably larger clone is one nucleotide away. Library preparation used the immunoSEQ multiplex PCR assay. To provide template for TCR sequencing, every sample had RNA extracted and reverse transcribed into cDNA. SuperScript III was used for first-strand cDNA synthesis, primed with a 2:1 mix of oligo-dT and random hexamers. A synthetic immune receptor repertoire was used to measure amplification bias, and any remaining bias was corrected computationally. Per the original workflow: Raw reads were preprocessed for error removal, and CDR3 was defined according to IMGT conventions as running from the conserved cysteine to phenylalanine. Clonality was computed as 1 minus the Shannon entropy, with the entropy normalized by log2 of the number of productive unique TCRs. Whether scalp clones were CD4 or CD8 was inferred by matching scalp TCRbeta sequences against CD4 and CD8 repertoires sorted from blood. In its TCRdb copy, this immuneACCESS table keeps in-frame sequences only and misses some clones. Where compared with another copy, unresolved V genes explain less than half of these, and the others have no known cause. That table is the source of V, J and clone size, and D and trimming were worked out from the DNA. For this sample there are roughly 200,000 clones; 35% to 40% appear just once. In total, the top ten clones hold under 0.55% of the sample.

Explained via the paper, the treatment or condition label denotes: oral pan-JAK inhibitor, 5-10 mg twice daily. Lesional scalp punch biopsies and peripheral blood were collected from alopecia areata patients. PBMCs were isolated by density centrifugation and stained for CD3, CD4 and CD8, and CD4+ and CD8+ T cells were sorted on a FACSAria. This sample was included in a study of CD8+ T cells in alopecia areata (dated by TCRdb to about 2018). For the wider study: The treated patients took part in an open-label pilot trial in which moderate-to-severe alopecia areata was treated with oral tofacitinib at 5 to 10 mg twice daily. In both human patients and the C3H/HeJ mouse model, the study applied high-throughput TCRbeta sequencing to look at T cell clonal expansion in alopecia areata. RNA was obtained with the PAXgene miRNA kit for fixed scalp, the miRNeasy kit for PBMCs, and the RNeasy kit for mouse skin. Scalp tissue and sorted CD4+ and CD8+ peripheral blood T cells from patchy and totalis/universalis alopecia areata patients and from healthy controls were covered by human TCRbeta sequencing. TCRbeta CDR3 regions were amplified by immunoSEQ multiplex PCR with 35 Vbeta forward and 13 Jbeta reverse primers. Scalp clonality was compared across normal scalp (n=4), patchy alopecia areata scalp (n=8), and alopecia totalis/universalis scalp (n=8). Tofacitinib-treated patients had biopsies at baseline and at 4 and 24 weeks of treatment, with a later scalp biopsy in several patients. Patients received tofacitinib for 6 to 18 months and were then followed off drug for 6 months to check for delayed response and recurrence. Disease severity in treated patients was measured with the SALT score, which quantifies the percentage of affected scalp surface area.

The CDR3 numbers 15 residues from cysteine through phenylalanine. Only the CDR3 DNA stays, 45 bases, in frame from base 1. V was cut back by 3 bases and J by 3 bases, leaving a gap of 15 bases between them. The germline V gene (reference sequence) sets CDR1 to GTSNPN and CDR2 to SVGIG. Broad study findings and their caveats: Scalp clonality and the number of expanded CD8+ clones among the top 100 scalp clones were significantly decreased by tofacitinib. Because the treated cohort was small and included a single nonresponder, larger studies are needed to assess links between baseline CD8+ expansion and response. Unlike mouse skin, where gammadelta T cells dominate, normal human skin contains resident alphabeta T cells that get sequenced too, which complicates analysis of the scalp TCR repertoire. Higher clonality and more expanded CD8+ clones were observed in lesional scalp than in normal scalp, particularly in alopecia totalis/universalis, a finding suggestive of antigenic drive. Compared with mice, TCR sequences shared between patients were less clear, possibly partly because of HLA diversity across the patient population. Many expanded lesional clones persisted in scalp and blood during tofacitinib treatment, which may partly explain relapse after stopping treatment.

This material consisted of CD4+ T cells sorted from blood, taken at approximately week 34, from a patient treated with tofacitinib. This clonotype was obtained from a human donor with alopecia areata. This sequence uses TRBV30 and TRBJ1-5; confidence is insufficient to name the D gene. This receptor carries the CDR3 CAWRAGNGDNQPQHF. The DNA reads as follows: TGTGCCTGGAGAGCGGGGAACGGCGACAATCAGCCCCAGCATTTT.